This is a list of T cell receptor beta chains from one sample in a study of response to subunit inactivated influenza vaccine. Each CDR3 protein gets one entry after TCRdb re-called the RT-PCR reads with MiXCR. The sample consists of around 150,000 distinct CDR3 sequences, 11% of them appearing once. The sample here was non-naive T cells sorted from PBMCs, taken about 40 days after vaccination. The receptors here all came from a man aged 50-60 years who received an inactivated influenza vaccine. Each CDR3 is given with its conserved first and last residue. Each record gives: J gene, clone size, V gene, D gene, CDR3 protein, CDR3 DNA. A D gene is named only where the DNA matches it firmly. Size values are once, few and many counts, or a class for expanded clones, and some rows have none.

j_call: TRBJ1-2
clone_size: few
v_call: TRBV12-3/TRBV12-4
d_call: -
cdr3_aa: CASSTRLVYGYTF
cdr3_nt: TGTGCCAGCAGTACACGGTTGGTCTATGGCTACACCTTC

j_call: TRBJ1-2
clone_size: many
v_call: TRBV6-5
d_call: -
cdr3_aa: CASSHSTGYSNYGYTF
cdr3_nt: TGTGCCAGCAGTCACTCCACAGGGTACTCGAACTATGGCTACACCTTC

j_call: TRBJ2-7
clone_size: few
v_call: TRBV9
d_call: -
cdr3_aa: CASSVSGEKDEQYF
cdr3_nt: TGTGCCAGCAGCGTATCGGGAGAGAAAGACGAGCAGTACTTC

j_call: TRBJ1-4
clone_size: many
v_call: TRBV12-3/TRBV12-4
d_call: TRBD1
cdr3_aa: CASRGTGRKLFF
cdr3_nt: TGTGCCAGCAGAGGGACAGGCCGGAAACTGTTTTTT

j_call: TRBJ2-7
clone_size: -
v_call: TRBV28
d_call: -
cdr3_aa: CASSLPDSTYEQYF
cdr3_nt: TGTGCCAGCAGTTTACCGGACAGTACCTACGAGCAGTACTTC

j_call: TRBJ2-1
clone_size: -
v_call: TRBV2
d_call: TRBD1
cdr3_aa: CASSAPGQGAYNEQFF
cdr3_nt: TGTGCCAGCAGCGCCCCGGGGCAGGGGGCTTACAATGAGCAGTTCTTC

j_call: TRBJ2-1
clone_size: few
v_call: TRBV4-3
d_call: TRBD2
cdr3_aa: CASSPGAGGNNEQFF
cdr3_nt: TGCGCCAGCAGCCCCGGCGCGGGAGGGAACAATGAGCAGTTCTTC

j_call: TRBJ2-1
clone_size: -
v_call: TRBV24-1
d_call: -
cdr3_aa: CATSDFTRSHNEQFF
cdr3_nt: TGTGCCACCAGTGATTTTACTAGAAGCCACAATGAGCAGTTCTTC

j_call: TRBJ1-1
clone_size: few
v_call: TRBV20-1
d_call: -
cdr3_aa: CSARVEGVITEAFF
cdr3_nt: TGCAGTGCTAGAGTCGAGGGGGTCATTACTGAAGCTTTCTTT

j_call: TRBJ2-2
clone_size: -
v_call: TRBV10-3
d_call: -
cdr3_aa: CAATFGTGELFF
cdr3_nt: TGTGCCGCGACCTTCGGCACCGGGGAGCTGTTTTTT

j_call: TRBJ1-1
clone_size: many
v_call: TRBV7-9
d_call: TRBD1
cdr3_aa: CASSQGANTEAFF
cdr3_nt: TGTGCCAGCAGCCAGGGGGCGAACACTGAAGCTTTCTTT

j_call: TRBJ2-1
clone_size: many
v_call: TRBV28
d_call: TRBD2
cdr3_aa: CASSPRGTYNEQFF
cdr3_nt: TGTGCCAGCAGCCCGCGGGGGACGTACAATGAGCAGTTCTTC

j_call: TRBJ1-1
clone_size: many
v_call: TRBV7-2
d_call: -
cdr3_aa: CASSLAILNTEAFF
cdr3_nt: TGTGCCAGCAGCTTAGCGATATTGAACACTGAAGCTTTCTTT

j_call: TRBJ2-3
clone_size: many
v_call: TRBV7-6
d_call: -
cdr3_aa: CASSLGFQHNTDTQYF
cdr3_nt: TGTGCCAGCAGCTTAGGGTTCCAACACAACACAGATACGCAGTATTTT

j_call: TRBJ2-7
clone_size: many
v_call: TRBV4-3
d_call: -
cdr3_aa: CASSQGPGEYEQYF
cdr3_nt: TGCGCCAGCAGCCAAGGGCCAGGGGAATACGAGCAGTACTTC

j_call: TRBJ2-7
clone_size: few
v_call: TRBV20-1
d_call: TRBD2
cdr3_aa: CSAGSGSGSYEQYF
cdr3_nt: TGCAGTGCCGGTTCTGGTAGCGGGAGCTACGAGCAGTACTTC

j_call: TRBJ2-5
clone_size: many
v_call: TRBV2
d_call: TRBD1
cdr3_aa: CASRGAGTGAETQYF
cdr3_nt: TGTGCCAGCAGAGGGGCCGGGACAGGGGCCGAGACCCAGTACTTC

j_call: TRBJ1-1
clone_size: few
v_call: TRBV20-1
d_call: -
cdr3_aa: CSARRTVAAEAFF
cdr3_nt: TGCAGTGCTAGAAGAACTGTGGCGGCTGAAGCTTTCTTT

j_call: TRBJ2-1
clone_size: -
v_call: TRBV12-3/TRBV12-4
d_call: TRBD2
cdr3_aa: CASSFGGYEQFF
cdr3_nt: TGTGCCAGCAGTTTCGGGGGGTACGAGCAGTTCTTC

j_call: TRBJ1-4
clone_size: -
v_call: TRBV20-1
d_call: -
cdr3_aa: CSARGANEKLFF
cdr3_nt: TGCAGTGCTAGGGGGGCTAATGAAAAACTGTTTTTT

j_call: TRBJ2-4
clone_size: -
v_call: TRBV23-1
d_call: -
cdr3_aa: CASSQCLQREPKNIQYF
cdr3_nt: TGCGCCAGCAGTCAATGTTTACAGAGGGAACCCAAAAACATTCAGTACTTC

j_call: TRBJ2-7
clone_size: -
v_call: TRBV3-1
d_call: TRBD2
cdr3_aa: CASSQAGLGSYEQYF
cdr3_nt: TGTGCCAGCAGCCAAGCAGGACTAGGGTCCTACGAGCAGTACTTC

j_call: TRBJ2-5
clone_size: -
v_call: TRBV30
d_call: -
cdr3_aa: CAWSGGGRQETQYF
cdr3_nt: TGTGCCTGGAGTGGCGGGGGCCGGCAAGAGACCCAGTACTTC

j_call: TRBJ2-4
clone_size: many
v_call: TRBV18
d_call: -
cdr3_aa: CASSPGVSGKNIQYF
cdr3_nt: TGTGCCAGCTCACCAGGGGTTAGTGGCAAAAACATTCAGTACTTC

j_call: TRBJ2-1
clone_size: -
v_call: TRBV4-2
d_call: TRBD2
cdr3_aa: CASSQAASGGDNEQFF
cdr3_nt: TGTGCCAGCAGCCAAGCAGCTAGCGGGGGGGATAATGAGCAGTTCTTC

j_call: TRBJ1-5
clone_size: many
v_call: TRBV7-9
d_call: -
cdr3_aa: CASSSEPGNQPQHF
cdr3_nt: TGTGCCAGCAGCTCCGAACCAGGCAATCAGCCCCAGCATTTT

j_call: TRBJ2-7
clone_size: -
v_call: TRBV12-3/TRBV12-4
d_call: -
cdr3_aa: CASILDRGAYEQYF
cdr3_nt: -

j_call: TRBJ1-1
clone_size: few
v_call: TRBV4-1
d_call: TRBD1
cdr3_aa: CASSPRDREPEAFF
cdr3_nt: TGCGCCAGCAGCCCCCGGGACAGGGAGCCTGAAGCTTTCTTT

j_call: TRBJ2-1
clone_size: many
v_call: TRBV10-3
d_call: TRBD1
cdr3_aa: CAISPGQHYNEQFF
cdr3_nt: TGTGCCATCAGCCCGGGACAGCACTACAATGAGCAGTTCTTC

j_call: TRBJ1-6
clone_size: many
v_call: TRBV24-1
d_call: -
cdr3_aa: CATSDESPLHF
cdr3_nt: TGTGCCACCAGTGATGAATCACCCCTCCACTTT

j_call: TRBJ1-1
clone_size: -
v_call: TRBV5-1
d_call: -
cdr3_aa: CASSLQGWGPTEAFF
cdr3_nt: TGCGCCAGCAGCCTACAAGGATGGGGACCCACTGAAGCTTTCTTT

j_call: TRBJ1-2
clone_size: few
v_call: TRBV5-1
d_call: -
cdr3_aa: CASRDSEQDGYTF
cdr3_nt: TGCGCCAGCAGGGACAGCGAACAAGACGGCTACACCTTC

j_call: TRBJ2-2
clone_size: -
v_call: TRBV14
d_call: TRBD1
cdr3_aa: CASSPGQYTGELFF
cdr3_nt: TGTGCCAGCAGCCCGGGACAGTACACCGGGGAGCTGTTTTTT

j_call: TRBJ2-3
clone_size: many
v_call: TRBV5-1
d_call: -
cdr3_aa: CASSLALSGTDTQYF
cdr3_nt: TGCGCCAGCAGCTTGGCTCTTTCGGGGACAGATACGCAGTATTTT

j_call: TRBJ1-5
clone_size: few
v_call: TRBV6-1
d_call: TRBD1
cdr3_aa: CASSDRTGNQPQHF
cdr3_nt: TGTGCCAGCAGTGACCGGACAGGGAATCAGCCCCAGCATTTT

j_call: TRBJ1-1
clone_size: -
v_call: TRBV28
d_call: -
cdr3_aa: CASSSPKAMNTEAFF
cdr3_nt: TGTGCCAGCAGTTCCCCCAAGGCGATGAACACTGAAGCTTTCTTT

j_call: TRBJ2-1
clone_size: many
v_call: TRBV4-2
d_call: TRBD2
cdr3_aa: CASSQDSPAGLAGVSFFNEQFF
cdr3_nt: TGTGCCAGCAGCCAAGATAGCCCCGCGGGACTAGCGGGAGTAAGCTTCTTCAATGAGCAGTTCTTC

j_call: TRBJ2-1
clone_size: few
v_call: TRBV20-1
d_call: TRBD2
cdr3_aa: CSARAAGGPGNEQFF
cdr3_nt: TGCAGTGCTAGAGCTGCGGGAGGGCCGGGGAATGAGCAGTTCTTC

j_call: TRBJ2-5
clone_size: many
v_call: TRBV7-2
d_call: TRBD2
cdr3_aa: CASSLALAGGQETQYF
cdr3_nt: TGTGCCAGCAGCTTAGCGCTAGCGGGGGGGCAGGAGACCCAGTACTTC

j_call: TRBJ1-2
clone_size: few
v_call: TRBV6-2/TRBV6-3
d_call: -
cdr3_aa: CASSPRRAPDYGYTF
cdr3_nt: TGTGCCAGCAGCCCTCGGAGGGCGCCGGATTATGGCTACACCTTC

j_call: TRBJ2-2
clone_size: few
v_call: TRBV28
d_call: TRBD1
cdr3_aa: CASSITRDRVYTGELFF
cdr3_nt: TGTGCCAGCAGTATCACCCGGGACAGGGTGTATACCGGGGAGCTGTTTTTT

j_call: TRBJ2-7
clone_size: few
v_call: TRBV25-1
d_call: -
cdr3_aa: CASKETGQRGEQYF
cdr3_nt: TGTGCCAGTAAAGAGACAGGCCAACGAGGCGAGCAGTACTTC

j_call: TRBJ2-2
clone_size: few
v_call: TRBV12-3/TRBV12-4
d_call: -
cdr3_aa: CASAWWRVGGELFF
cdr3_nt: TGTGCCAGCGCCTGGTGGAGGGTCGGTGGGGAGCTGTTTTTT

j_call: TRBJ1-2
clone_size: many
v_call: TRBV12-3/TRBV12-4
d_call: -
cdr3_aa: CASSPSGGKGYTF
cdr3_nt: TGTGCCAGCAGCCCGTCGGGGGGGAAGGGCTACACCTTC

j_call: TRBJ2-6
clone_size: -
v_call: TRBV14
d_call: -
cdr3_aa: CASSQGANVLTF
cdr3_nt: TGTGCCAGCAGCCAAGGGGCCAACGTCCTGACTTTC

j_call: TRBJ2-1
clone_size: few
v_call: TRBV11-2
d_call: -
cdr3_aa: CASSFAGEQFF
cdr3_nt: TGTGCCAGCAGCTTCGCCGGCGAGCAGTTCTTC

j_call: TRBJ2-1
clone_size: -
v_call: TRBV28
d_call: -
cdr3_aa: CASSLSRYNEQFF
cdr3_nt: TGTGCCAGCAGTTTATCCCGTTACAATGAGCAGTTCTTC

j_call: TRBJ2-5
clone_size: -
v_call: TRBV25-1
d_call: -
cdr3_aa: CASSVGGLGETQYF
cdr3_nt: TGTGCCAGCAGCGTAGGTGGCCTCGGGGAGACCCAGTACTTC

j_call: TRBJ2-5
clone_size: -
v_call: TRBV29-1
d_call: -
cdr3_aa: CSVQQQETQYF
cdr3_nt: TGCAGCGTTCAACAGCAAGAGACCCAGTACTTC

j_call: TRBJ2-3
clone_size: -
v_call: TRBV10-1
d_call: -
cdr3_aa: CASNRAAADTQYF
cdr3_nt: TGCGCCAGCAATCGAGCGGCGGCAGATACGCAGTATTTT

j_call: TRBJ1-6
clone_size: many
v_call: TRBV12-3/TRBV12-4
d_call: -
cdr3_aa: CASGPEAPLHF
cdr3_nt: TGTGCCAGCGGCCCGGAGGCACCCCTCCACTTT

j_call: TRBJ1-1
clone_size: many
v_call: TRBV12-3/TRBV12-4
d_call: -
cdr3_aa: CASSLDPRQGAEAFF
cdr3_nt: TGTGCCAGCAGTTTAGATCCCCGACAAGGGGCTGAAGCTTTCTTT

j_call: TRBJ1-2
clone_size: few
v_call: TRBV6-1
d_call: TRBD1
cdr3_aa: CASRPTGASGYTF
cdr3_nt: TGTGCCAGCAGGCCTACAGGGGCCAGCGGCTACACCTTC

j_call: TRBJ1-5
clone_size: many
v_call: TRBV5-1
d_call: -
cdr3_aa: CASSFGRDQPQHF
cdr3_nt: TGCGCCAGCAGCTTCGGGAGAGATCAGCCCCAGCATTTT

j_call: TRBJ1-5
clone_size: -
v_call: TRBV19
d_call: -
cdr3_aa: CASNDRPPTFQPQHF
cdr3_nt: TGTGCCAGCAACGATAGGCCCCCGACATTTCAGCCCCAGCATTTT